The T cell receptor (beta chain) under discussion was sequenced for a study of CD8+ T cells in alopecia areata. Looked up from germline, CDR1 is LGHNT and CDR2 is FRNRAP. This CDR3 comprises 15 residues. Trimming took off 6 bases at V and 8 bases at J, with 17 bases between the two ends. RNA was extracted and reverse transcribed into cDNA as the sequencing template. Generated by immunoSEQ multiplex PCR, the TCRdb table keeps only in-frame clones and is missing some. The sample records nearly 110,000 clones, roughly 84% being singletons. Treatment defined: oral pan-JAK inhibitor, 5-10 mg twice daily. This clonotype was obtained from a human donor with alopecia areata. The input for sequencing was CD8+ T cells sorted from blood, taken at week 24, from a patient treated with tofacitinib. This rearrangement joins TRBV12-5 to TRBJ1-6, with D perhaps TRBD1 (5 bases). In DNA, the CDR3 is TGTGCTAGTGGCTCGCCCCAGGGAGACCATTCACCCCTCCACTTT. Translating gives CASGSPQGDHSPLHF.